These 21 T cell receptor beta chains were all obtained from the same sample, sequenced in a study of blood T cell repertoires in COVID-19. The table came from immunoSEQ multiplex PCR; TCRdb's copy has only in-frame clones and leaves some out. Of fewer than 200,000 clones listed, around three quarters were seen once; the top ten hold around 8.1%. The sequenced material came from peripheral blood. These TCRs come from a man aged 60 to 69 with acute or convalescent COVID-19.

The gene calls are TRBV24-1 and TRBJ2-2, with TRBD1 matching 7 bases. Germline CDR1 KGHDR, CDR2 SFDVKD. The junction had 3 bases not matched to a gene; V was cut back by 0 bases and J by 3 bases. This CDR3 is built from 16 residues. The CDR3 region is CATSDLETGDTGELFF. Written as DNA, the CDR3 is TGTGCCACCAGTGATTTGGAAACAGGGGACACCGGGGAGCTGTTTTTT.

The CDR3 DNA is TGCGCCAGCAGCCAACCATCAACAGGTACGGAGGAAAAACTGTTTTTT. Encoded protein: CASSQPSTGTEEKLFF. This rearrangement joins TRBV4-3 to TRBJ1-4; TRBD1 might be the D (5 bases). Germline loops: CDR1 LGHNA, CDR2 YSLEER. V was trimmed by 2 bases and J by 8 bases, leaving 18 bases between them. CDR3 size: 16 residues.

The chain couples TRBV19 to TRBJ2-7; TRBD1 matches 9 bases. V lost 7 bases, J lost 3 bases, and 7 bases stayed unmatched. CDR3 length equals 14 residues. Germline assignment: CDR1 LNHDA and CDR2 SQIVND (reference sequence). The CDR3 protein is CASTPGQGHYEQYF. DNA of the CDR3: TGTGCCAGTACCCCGGGACAGGGTCACTACGAGCAGTACTTC. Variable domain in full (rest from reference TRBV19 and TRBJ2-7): DGGITQSPKYLFRKEGQNVTLSCEQNLNHDAMYWYRQDPGQGLRLIYYSQIVNDFQKGDIAEGYSVSREKKESFPLTVTSAQKNPTAFYLCASTPGQGHYEQYFGPGTRLTVT.

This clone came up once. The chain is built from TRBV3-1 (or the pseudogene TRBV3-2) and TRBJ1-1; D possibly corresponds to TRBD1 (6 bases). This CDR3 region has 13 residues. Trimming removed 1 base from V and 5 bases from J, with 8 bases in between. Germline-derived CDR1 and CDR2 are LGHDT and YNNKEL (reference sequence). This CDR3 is CASSQGQATEAFF. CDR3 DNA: TGTGCCAGCAGCCAAGGACAGGCGACTGAAGCTTTCTTT.

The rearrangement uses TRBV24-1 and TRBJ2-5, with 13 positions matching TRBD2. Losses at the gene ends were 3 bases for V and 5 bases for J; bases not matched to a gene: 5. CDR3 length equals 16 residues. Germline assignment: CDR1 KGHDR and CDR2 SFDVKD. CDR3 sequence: CATSDLTSGGVETQYF. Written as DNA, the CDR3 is TGTGCCACCAGTGATCTCACTAGCGGGGGGGTGGAGACCCAGTACTTC.

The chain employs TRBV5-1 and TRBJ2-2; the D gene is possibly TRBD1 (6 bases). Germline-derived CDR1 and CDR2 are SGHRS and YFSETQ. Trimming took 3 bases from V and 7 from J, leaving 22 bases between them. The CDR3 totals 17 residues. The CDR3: CASSSGWSQGRHGELFF. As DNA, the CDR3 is TGCGCCAGCAGCTCTGGATGGAGCCAGGGGCGCCACGGGGAGCTGTTTTTT.

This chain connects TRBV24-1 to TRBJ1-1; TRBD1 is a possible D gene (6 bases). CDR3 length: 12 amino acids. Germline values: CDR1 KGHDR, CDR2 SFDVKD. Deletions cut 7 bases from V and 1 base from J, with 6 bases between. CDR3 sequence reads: CATRGQNTEAFF. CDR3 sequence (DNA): TGTGCCACCAGGGGACAGAACACTGAAGCTTTCTTT.

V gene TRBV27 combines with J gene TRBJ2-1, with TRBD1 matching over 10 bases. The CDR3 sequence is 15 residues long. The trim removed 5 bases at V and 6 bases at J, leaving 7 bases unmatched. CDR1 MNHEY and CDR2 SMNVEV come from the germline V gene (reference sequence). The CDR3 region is CASSPTRTGGNEQFF. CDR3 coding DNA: TGTGCCAGCAGTCCAACACGGACAGGGGGCAATGAGCAGTTCTTC.

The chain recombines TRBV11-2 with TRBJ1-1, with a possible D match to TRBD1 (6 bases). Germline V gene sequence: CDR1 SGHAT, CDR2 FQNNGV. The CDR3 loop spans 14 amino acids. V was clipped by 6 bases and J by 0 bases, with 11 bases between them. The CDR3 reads CASRQQGLNTEAFF. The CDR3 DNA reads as TGTGCCAGCAGGCAACAGGGTCTGAACACTGAAGCTTTCTTT.

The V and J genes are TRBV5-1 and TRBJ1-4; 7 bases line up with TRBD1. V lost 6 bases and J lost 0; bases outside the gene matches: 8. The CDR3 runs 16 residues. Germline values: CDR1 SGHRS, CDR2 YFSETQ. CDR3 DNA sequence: TGCGCCAGCAATCTCGGACAGGAGGCAACTAATGAAAAACTGTTTTTT. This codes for CASNLGQEATNEKLFF.

This CDR3 reads CASSQIRQGAETQYF. The CDR3 DNA is TGTGCCAGCAGCCAAATTCGACAGGGGGCAGAGACCCAGTACTTC. V usage is TRBV14 and J usage is TRBJ2-5; 10 positions match TRBD1. Germline V lookup: CDR1 SGHDN, CDR2 FVKESK. This CDR3 is 15 amino acids long. V was pared by 2 bases and J by 4 bases, with 4 bases of the junction left unmatched.

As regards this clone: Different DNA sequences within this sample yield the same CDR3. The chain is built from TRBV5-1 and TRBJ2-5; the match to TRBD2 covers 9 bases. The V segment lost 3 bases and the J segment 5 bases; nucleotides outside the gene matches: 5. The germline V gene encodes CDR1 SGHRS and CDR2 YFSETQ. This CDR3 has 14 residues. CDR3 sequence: CASSWGLAGETQYF. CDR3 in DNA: TGCGCCAGCAGCTGGGGACTAGCAGGGGAGACCCAGTACTTC.

CDR3 amino acids: CASSQDPGNSYEQYF. As DNA, the CDR3 is TGCGCCAGCAGCCAAGATCCGGGGAACTCCTACGAGCAGTACTTC. The genes are TRBV4-3 and TRBJ2-7; possibly TRBD2 for D (5 bases). The CDR3 has 15 amino acids. Germline CDR1 reads LGHNA; CDR2 reads YSLEER. Trimming left V 0 bases short and J 0 bases short, with 9 bases between.

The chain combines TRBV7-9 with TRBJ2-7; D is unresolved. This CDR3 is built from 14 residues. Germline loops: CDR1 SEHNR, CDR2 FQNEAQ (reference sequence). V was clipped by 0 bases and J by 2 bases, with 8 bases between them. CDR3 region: CASSLARRPYEQYF. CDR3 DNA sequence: TGTGCCAGCAGCTTAGCGAGGCGACCCTACGAGCAGTACTTC. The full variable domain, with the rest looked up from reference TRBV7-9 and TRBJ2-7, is DTGVSQNPRHKITKRGQNVTFRCDPISEHNRLYWYRQTLGQGPEFLTYFQNEAQLEKSRLLSDRFSAERPKGSFSTLEIQRTEQGDSAMYLCASSLARRPYEQYFGPGTRLTVT.

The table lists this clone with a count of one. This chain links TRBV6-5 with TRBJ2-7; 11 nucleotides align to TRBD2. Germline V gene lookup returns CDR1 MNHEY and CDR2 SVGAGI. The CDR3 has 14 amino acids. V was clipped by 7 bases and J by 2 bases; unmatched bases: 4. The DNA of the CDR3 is TGTGCCAGCATGGTACTAGCGGGGGCCTACGAGCAGTACTTC. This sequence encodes CASMVLAGAYEQYF.

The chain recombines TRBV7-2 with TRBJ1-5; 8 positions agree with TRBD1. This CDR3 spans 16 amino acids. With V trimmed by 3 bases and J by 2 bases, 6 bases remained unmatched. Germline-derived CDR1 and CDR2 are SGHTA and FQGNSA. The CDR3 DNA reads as TGTGCCAGCAGCTTCATGCCGGGACAGGGCAATCAGCCCCAGCATTTT. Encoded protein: CASSFMPGQGNQPQHF. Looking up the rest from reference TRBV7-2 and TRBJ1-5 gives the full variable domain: GAGVSQSPSNKVTEKGKDVELRCDPISGHTALYWYRQSLGQGLEFLIYFQGNSAPDKSGLPSDRFSAERTGGSVSTLTIQRTQQEDSAVYLCASSFMPGQGNQPQHFGDGTRLSIL.

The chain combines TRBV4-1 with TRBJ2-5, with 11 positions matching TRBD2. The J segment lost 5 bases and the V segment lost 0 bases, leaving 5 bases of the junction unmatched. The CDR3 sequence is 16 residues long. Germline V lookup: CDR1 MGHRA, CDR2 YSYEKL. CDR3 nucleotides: TGCGCCAGCAGCCAAGATAGGCTAGCGGGGGGCGAGACCCAGTACTTC. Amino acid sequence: CASSQDRLAGGETQYF.

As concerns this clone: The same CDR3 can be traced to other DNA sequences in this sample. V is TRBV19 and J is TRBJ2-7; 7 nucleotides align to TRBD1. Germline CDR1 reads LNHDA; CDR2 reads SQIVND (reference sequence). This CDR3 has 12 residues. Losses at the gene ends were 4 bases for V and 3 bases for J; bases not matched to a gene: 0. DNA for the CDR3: TGTGCCAGTAGTAGGGACAGCTACGAGCAGTACTTC. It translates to CASSRDSYEQYF.

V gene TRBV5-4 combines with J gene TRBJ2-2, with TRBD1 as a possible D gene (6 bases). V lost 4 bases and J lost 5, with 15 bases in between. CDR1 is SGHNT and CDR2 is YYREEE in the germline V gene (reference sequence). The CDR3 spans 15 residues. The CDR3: CASSLTGTGTGELFF. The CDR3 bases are TGTGCCAGCAGCCTCACAGGGACGGGGACCGGGGAGCTGTTTTTT.

The CDR3 loop is CASSQDTANTEAFF. Written as DNA, the CDR3 is TGTGCCAGCAGCCAAGATACAGCGAACACTGAAGCTTTCTTT. The chain is built from TRBV3-1 (or the pseudogene TRBV3-2) and TRBJ1-1; no reliable D call. The germline V gene has CDR1 LGHDT and CDR2 YNNKEL (reference sequence). V shed 0 bases and J shed 1 base, with 6 bases lying between them. CDR3 length: 14 residues.

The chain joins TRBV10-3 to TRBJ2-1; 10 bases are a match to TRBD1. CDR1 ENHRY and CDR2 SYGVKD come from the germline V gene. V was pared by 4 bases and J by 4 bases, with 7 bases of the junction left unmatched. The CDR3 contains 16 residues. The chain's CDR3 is CAISVQPGQGYNEQFF. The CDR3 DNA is TGTGCCATCAGTGTTCAACCGGGACAGGGGTACAATGAGCAGTTCTTC.